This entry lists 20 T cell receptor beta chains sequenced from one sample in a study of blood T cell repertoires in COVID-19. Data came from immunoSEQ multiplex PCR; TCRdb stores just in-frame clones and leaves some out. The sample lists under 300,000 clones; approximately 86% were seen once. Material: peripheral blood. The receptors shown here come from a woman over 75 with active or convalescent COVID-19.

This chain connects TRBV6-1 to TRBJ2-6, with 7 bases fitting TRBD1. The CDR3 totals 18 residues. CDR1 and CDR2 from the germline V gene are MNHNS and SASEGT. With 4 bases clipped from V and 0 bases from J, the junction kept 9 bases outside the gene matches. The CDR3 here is CASSARTGPSSGANVLTF. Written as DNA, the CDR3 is TGTGCCAGCAGTGCCAGGACAGGCCCGAGCTCTGGGGCCAACGTCCTGACTTTC.

Here the CDR3 reads CASSLWTGAGHSNQPQHF. As DNA, the CDR3 is TGTGCCAGCAGTTTATGGACAGGGGCCGGACATAGCAATCAGCCCCAGCATTTT. This sequence joins TRBV28 and TRBJ1-5, with 8 bases aligning to TRBD1. CDR3 length equals 18 residues. The V gene's germline CDR1 is MDHEN and CDR2 SYDVKM. V was pared by 0 bases and J by 0 bases, with 7 bases of the junction left unmatched. Supplemented by reference TRBV28 and TRBJ1-5, the full variable domain reads DVKVTQSSRYLVKRTGEKVFLECVQDMDHENMFWYRQDPGLGLRLIYFSYDVKMKEKGDIPEGYSVSREKKERFSLILESASTNQTSMYLCASSLWTGAGHSNQPQHFGDGTRLSIL.

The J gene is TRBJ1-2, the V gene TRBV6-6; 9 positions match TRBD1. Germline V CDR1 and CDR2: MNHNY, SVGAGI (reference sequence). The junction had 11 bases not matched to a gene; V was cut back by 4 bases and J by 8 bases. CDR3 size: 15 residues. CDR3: CASSLGTGRGEGYTF. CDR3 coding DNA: TGTGCCAGCAGTTTGGGGACAGGGAGAGGGGAGGGCTACACCTTC.

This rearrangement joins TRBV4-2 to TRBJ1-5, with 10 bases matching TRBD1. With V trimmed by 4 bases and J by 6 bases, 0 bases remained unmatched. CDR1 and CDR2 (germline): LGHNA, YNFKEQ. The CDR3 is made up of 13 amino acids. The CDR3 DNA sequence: TGTGCCAGCAGCCGGGACAGGGGTCAGCCCCAGCATTTT. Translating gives CASSRDRGQPQHF.

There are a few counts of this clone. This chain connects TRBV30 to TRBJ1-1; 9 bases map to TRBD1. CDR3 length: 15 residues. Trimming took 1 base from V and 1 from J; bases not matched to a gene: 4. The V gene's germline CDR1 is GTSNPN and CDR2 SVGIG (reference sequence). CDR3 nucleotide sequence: TGTGCCTGGAGTGACAGGGGGCGGCGGAACACTGAAGCTTTCTTT. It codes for CAWSDRGRRNTEAFF.

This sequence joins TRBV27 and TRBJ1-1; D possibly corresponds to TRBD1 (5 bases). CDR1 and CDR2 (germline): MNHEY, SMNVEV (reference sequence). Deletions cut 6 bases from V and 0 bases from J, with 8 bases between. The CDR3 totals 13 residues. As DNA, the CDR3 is TGTGCCAGCAGGGGACTGTTGAACACTGAAGCTTTCTTT. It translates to CASRGLLNTEAFF.

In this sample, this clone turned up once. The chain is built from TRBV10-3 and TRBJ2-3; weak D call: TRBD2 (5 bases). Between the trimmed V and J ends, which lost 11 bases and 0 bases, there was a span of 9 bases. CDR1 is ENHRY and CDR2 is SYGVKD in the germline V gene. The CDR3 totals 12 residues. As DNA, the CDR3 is TGTGCCTCGGGGATTAGCACAGATACGCAGTATTTT. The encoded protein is CASGISTDTQYF.

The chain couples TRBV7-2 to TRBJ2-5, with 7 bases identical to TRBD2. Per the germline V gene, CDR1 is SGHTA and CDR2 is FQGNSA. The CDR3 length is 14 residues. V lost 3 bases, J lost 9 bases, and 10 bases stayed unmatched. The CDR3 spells CASSFARGSGAQYF. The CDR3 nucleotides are TGTGCCAGCAGCTTCGCGCGGGGGTCCGGGGCCCAGTACTTC.

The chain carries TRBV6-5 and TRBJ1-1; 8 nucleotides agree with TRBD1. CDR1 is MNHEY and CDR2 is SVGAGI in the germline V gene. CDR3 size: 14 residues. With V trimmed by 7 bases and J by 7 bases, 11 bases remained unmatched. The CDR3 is CASNKNRGVSEAFF. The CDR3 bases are TGTGCCAGCAATAAAAACAGGGGGGTGAGTGAAGCTTTCTTT.

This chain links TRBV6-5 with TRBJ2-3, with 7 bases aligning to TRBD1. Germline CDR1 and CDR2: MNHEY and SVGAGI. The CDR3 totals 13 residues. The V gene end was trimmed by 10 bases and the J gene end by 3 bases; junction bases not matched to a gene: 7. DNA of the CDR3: TGTGCCATCGAAGGGGGCGGGACAGATACGCAGTATTTT. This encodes CAIEGGGTDTQYF.

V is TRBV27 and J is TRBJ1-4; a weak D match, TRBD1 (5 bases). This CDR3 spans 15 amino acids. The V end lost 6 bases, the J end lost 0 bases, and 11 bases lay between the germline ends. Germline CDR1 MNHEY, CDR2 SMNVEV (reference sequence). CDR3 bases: TGTGCCAGCAGCACAGGAACTACAACTAATGAAAAACTGTTTTTT. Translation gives CASSTGTTTNEKLFF. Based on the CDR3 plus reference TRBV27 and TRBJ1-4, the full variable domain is EAQVTQNPRYLITVTGKKLTVTCSQNMNHEYMSWYRQDPGLGLRQIYYSMNVEVTDKGDVPEGYKVSRKEKRNFPLILESPSPNQTSLYFCASSTGTTTNEKLFFGSGTQLSVL.

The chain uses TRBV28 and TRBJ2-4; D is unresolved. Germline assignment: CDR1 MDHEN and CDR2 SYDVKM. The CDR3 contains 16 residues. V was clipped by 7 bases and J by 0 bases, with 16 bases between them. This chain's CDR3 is CASTFRELLAKNIQYF. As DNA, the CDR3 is TGTGCCAGCACCTTTCGAGAATTACTAGCCAAAAACATTCAGTACTTC.

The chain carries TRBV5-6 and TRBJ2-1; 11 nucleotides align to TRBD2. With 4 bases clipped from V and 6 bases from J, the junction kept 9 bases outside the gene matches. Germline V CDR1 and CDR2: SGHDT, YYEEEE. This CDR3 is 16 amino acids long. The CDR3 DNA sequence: TGTGCCAGCAGCACCGAGACTAGCGGGGCGATCAATGAGCAGTTCTTC. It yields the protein CASSTETSGAINEQFF.

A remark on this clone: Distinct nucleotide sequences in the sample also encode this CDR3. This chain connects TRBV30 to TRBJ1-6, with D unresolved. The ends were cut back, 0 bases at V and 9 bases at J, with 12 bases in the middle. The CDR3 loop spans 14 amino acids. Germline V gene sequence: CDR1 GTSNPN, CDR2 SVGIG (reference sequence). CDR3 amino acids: CAWSVKVPSSPLHF. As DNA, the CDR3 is TGTGCCTGGAGTGTGAAGGTTCCTAGTTCACCCCTCCACTTT.

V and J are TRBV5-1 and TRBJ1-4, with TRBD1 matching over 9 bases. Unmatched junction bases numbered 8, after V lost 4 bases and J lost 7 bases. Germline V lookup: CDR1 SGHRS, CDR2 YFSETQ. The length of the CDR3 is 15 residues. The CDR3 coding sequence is TGCGCCAGCAGCCCACCCGGGACAGGGATTGAAAAACTGTTTTTT. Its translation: CASSPPGTGIEKLFF. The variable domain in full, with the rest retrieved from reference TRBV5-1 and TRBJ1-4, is KAGVTQTPRYLIKTRGQQVTLSCSPISGHRSVSWYQQTPGQGLQFLFEYFSETQRNKGNFPGRFSGRQFSNSRSEMNVSTLELGDSALYLCASSPPGTGIEKLFFGSGTQLSVL.

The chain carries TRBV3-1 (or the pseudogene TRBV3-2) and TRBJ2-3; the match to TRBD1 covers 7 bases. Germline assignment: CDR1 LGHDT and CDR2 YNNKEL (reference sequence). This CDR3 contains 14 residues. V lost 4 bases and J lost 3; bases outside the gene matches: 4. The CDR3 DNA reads TGTGCCAGCAGCCTAGGACAGGAGACAGATACGCAGTATTTT. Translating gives CASSLGQETDTQYF.

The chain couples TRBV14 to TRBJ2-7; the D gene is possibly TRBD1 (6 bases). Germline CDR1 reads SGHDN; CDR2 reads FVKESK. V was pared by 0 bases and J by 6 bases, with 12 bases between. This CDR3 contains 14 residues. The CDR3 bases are TGTGCCAGCAGCCAAGAAATTTGGGGGCTCGAGCAGTACTTC. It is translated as CASSQEIWGLEQYF.

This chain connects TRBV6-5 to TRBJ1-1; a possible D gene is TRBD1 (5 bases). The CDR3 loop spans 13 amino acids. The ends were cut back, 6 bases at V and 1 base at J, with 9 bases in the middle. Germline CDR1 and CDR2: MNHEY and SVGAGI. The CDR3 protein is CASRPTGNTEAFF. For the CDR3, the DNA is TGTGCCAGCAGACCTACAGGGAACACTGAAGCTTTCTTT.

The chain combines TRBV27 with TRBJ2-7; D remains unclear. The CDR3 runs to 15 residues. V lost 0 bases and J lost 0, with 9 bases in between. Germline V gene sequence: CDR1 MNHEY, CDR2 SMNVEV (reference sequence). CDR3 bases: TGTGCCAGCAGTTTATCCGAACAGTACTCCTACGAGCAGTACTTC. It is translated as CASSLSEQYSYEQYF.

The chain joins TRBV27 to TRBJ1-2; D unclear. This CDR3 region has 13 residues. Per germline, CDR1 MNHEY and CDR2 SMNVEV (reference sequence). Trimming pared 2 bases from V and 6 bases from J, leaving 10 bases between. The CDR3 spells CASSLEGHNGYTF. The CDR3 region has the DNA TGTGCCAGCAGTTTAGAGGGTCATAATGGCTACACCTTC.